This T cell receptor (beta chain) was retrieved from a study of blood T cell repertoires in COVID-19. The data were produced by immunoSEQ multiplex PCR, yet TCRdb's version contains in-frame clones alone and is incomplete. Counted here are about 50,000 clones, 70% to 90% occurring once; the ten biggest clones make up around 18%. Trimming removed 7 bases from V and 7 bases from J; junction bases left unmatched: 10. CDR3 length: 15 amino acids. Germline values: CDR1 LNHDA, CDR2 SQIVND (reference sequence). The sequence derives from a human donor in a cohort sampled during active COVID-19. The chain links TRBV19 to TRBJ2-1; 10 bases map to TRBD2. Sequenced material: peripheral blood. The CDR3 nucleotides are TGTGCCAGTACCAGCGGGGGGGGCTTTTTGAATGAGCAGTTCTTC. Translated, it gives CASTSGGGFLNEQFF.